Below, 32 T cell receptor beta chains from the same sample are listed, as sequenced in a study of blood T cell repertoires in COVID-19. Method: immunoSEQ multiplex PCR; TCRdb's copy keeps in-frame clones and lacks some. Of about 200,000 clones listed, approximately 81% are singletons. The specimen was peripheral blood. The receptors here all came from a woman of 80 years or more with acute or convalescent COVID-19.

CDR3 region: CASSWTLGDILYEQYF. Here the CDR3 DNA reads TGTGCCAGCAGCTGGACTTTAGGGGACATCCTTTACGAGCAGTACTTC. The chain combines TRBV5-5 with TRBJ2-7, with TRBD1 as a possible D gene (6 bases). Germline values: CDR1 SGHKS, CDR2 YYEKEE (reference sequence). Between the trimmed V and J ends, which lost 3 bases and 4 bases, there was a span of 20 bases. This CDR3 spans 16 amino acids. The whole variable domain, filled in from reference TRBV5-5 and TRBJ2-7, reads DAGVTQSPTHLIKTRGQQVTLRCSPISGHKSVSWYQQVLGQGPQFIFQYYEKEERGRGNFPDRFSARQFPNYSSELNVNALLLGDSALYLCASSWTLGDILYEQYFGPGTRLTVT.

V and J are TRBV25-1 and TRBJ2-2; tentative D call: TRBD1 (5 bases). Trimming cost V 4 bases and J 1 base, with 7 bases left between them. The CDR3 contains 14 residues. Germline loops: CDR1 MGHDK, CDR2 SYGVNS. In DNA form, the CDR3 reads TGTGCCAGCAGTGGGACACGGAACACCGGGGAGCTGTTTTTT. This encodes CASSGTRNTGELFF.

The rearrangement joins TRBV11-2 to TRBJ2-3; D perhaps matches TRBD1 (5 bases). Germline loops: CDR1 SGHAT, CDR2 FQNNGV. V lost 0 bases to trimming and J lost 7 bases, with 8 bases between them. The CDR3 contains 13 residues. CDR3 DNA sequence: TGTGCCAGCAGCTTAGAAGGGGCTAATACGCAGTATTTT. This gives the protein CASSLEGANTQYF.

This rearrangement joins TRBV7-8 to TRBJ1-2; D may be TRBD1 (5 bases). Trimming cost V 5 bases and J 7 bases, with 14 bases left between them. The CDR3 covers 13 residues. Germline V gives CDR1 SGHVS, CDR2 FQNEAQ. Written as DNA, the CDR3 is TGTGCCAGCAGCAGCCGGGGGACCAGTGGCTACACCTTC. Its translation is CASSSRGTSGYTF.

The rearrangement joins TRBV18 to TRBJ1-2, with D possibly TRBD1 on 6 matching bases. Germline lookup yields CDR1 KGHSH and CDR2 LQKENI. With 2 bases removed from V and 6 bases from J, the gap between germline ends came to 13 bases. The CDR3 runs 14 residues. The CDR3 loop is CASSPSSGENGYTF. The CDR3 DNA reads TGTGCCAGCTCACCATCATCAGGGGAGAATGGCTACACCTTC.

The CDR3 nucleotides are TGTGCCAGCAGCCAAGGGGATGGGTCCGGAGGGGAAAAACTGTTTTTT. It codes for CASSQGDGSGGEKLFF. The chain couples TRBV4-2 to TRBJ1-4; D uncertain. The CDR3 has 16 residues. V was trimmed by 1 base and J by 8 bases, leaving 17 bases between them. Per the germline V gene, CDR1 is LGHNA and CDR2 is YNFKEQ.

The chain employs TRBV7-2 and TRBJ2-1; 12 bases are shared with TRBD2. From germline, CDR1 is SGHTA and CDR2 FQGNSA. The J segment lost 4 bases and the V segment lost 4 bases, leaving 5 bases of the junction unmatched. The CDR3 runs to 16 residues. CDR3 residues: CASSSRTSGGYNEQFF. CDR3 DNA sequence: TGTGCCAGCAGCTCCAGAACTAGCGGGGGGTACAATGAGCAGTTCTTC. The full variable domain, rest sourced from reference TRBV7-2 and TRBJ2-1, is GAGVSQSPSNKVTEKGKDVELRCDPISGHTALYWYRQSLGQGLEFLIYFQGNSAPDKSGLPSDRFSAERTGGSVSTLTIQRTQQEDSAVYLCASSSRTSGGYNEQFFGPGTRLTVL.

This clone has more than one count but fewer than ten. The chain carries TRBV10-3 and TRBJ1-1; D might be TRBD1 (5 bases). V lost 2 bases, J lost 0 bases, and 13 bases lay in between. Germline CDR1 and CDR2: ENHRY and SYGVKD. The CDR3 has 16 residues. CDR3 residues: CAISEGAERMNTEAFF. CDR3 DNA: TGTGCCATCAGTGAGGGGGCGGAGAGAATGAACACTGAAGCTTTCTTT.

This rearrangement joins TRBV20-1 to TRBJ2-1; 9 bases map to TRBD1. There are 11 residues in the CDR3. Germline trimming cut 6 bases from V and 10 bases from J; bases unmatched to any gene: 4. The germline gives CDR1 DFQATT, CDR2 SNEGSKA (reference sequence). This CDR3 is CSAKDRGEQFF. CDR3 in DNA: TGCAGTGCGAAGGACAGGGGCGAGCAGTTCTTC.

The chain couples TRBV7-2 to TRBJ1-3; no clear D. The germline V gene encodes CDR1 SGHTA and CDR2 FQGNSA. Trimming took 7 bases from V and 4 from J, leaving 17 bases between them. CDR3 length equals 15 residues. CDR3 sequence: CASTNLAVVGNTIYF. Here the CDR3 DNA reads TGTGCCAGCACCAATCTGGCAGTTGTAGGAAACACCATATATTTT.

There are a few counts of this clone. The rearrangement links TRBV6-2 or TRBV6-3 to TRBJ2-7; 8 positions match TRBD2. The CDR3 is made up of 17 amino acids. V was pared by 2 bases and J by 3 bases, with 12 bases of the junction left unmatched. Germline CDR1 MNHEY, CDR2 SVGEGT. The CDR3 sequence is CASSYRIAGPKYYEQYF. As DNA, the CDR3 is TGTGCCAGCAGTTACAGAATAGCGGGACCAAAATACTACGAGCAGTACTTC.

This rearrangement joins TRBV11-2 to TRBJ2-7, with a possible D match to TRBD2 (6 bases). Trimming took off 3 bases at V and 3 bases at J, with 18 bases between the two ends. The CDR3 has 16 amino acids. Germline values: CDR1 SGHAT, CDR2 FQNNGV. The CDR3 region has the DNA TGTGCCAGCAGCTTCCCGCTTTGGGACTTGAGCTACGAGCAGTACTTC. This gives the protein CASSFPLWDLSYEQYF.

V usage is TRBV5-1 and J usage is TRBJ1-1; D remains unclear. Deletions cut 0 bases from V and 0 bases from J, with 3 bases between. This CDR3 spans 13 amino acids. The germline gives CDR1 SGHRS, CDR2 YFSETQ. CDR3 DNA: TGCGCCAGCAGCTTGGACATGAACACTGAAGCTTTCTTT. Protein: CASSLDMNTEAFF.

This sequence joins TRBV3-1 (or the pseudogene TRBV3-2) and TRBJ2-5; D is possibly TRBD1 (6 bases). Germline V gene data show CDR1 as LGHDT and CDR2 as YNNKEL (reference sequence). V was pared by 10 bases and J by 1 base, with 13 bases between. This CDR3 spans 13 amino acids. The CDR3 region is CANEDRFQETQYF. The CDR3, as DNA: TGTGCCAACGAAGACAGGTTCCAAGAGACCCAGTACTTC.

Of note for this clone: At the DNA level, this CDR3 is encoded by other sequences in the same sample as well. The chain links TRBV6-5 to TRBJ2-7; 11 bases agree with TRBD1. The ends lost 3 bases at V and 1 base at J; junction bases unmatched: 2. Germline CDR1 reads MNHEY; CDR2 reads SVGAGI. The CDR3 is 15 amino acids. This CDR3 reads CASSYRDRGSYEQYF. As DNA, the CDR3 is TGTGCCAGCAGTTATCGGGACAGGGGGTCCTACGAGCAGTACTTC.

This clone is a singleton in its sample. The chain recombines TRBV30 with TRBJ1-5; maybe TRBD1 (5 bases). Germline V gene sequence: CDR1 GTSNPN, CDR2 SVGIG (reference sequence). The CDR3 has 14 residues. V lost 0 bases and J lost 4, with 10 bases in between. CDR3 bases: TGTGCCTGGAGTGTTGGGGCCGGTAATCAGCCCCAGCATTTT. This encodes CAWSVGAGNQPQHF.

This chain uses TRBV29-1 with TRBJ2-3; no clear D. V shed 6 bases and J shed 5 bases, with 12 bases lying between them. CDR1 and CDR2 from the germline V gene are SQVTM and ANQGSEA. The CDR3 is 12 residues long. CDR3 DNA sequence: TGCAGCGTAAACACGAATAAAGATACGCAGTATTTT. Its translation is CSVNTNKDTQYF.

The genes are TRBV30 and TRBJ1-5; D perhaps matches TRBD1 (5 bases). V lost 0 bases to trimming and J lost 7 bases, with 13 bases between them. Germline V gene sequence: CDR1 GTSNPN, CDR2 SVGIG (reference sequence). The CDR3 sequence is 14 residues long. For the CDR3, the DNA is TGTGCCTGGAGTGTTGCAGGGTTTGCCCAGCCCCAGCATTTT. As protein: CAWSVAGFAQPQHF.

V and J are TRBV5-8 and TRBJ1-5; TRBD1 matches 11 bases. The CDR3 is made up of 16 amino acids. With V trimmed by 1 base and J by 7 bases, 7 bases remained unmatched. In germline, CDR1 is SGHTS, CDR2 YDEGEE. The CDR3 is CASSLLLGTGGQPQHF. The CDR3 bases are TGTGCCAGCAGCTTGCTCCTAGGGACAGGGGGACAGCCCCAGCATTTT.

In its sample, this clone ranks as large (0.1 to 1%). The V gene is TRBV3-1 (or the pseudogene TRBV3-2), the J gene TRBJ2-7; D is unclear. The CDR3 has 13 residues. Germline CDR1 LGHDT, CDR2 YNNKEL (reference sequence). Trimming took 0 bases from V and 3 from J, leaving 6 bases between them. For the CDR3, the DNA is TGTGCCAGCAGCCAAGATAATAACTACGAGCAGTACTTC. Encoded protein: CASSQDNNYEQYF.

The chain has TRBV7-2 and TRBJ2-6; the D is unclear. V was cut by 1 base and J by 3 bases, with 7 bases left in between. Germline V gene lookup returns CDR1 SGHTA and CDR2 FQGNSA. This CDR3 is built from 15 residues. CDR3 loop: CASSLVAGGANVLTF. The DNA for the CDR3 is TGTGCCAGCAGCTTAGTTGCAGGTGGGGCCAACGTCCTGACTTTC.

The rearrangement links TRBV7-2 to TRBJ1-1, with a weak D call TRBD1 (6 bases). This CDR3 comprises 13 residues. Germline V CDR1 and CDR2: SGHTA, FQGNSA. The V end was cut by 3 bases, the J end by 4 bases, with 9 bases between. The CDR3: CASSFGQRTEAFF. The CDR3 nucleotides are TGTGCCAGCAGCTTCGGACAGCGCACTGAAGCTTTCTTT.

V and J are TRBV6-2 or TRBV6-3 and TRBJ1-1; D is perhaps TRBD1 (6 bases). V lost 0 bases to trimming and J lost 5 bases, with 13 bases between them. Germline V gene lookup returns CDR1 MNHEY and CDR2 SVGEGT. The CDR3 has 15 residues. The CDR3: CASSYSTNRDTEAFF. The CDR3 nucleotides read TGTGCCAGCAGTTACTCGACAAACAGGGATACTGAAGCTTTCTTT.

This rearrangement joins TRBV7-2 to TRBJ2-7; TRBD1 aligns across 7 bases. V lost 5 bases, J lost 3 bases, and 10 bases stayed unmatched. The length of the CDR3 is 15 residues. The V gene's germline CDR1 is SGHTA and CDR2 FQGNSA. This CDR3 is CASSPELGGFYEQYF. As DNA, the CDR3 is TGTGCCAGCAGCCCAGAGTTAGGGGGCTTCTACGAGCAGTACTTC. The full variable domain, in which reference TRBV7-2 and TRBJ2-7 provide the parts outside the CDR3, is GAGVSQSPSNKVTEKGKDVELRCDPISGHTALYWYRQSLGQGLEFLIYFQGNSAPDKSGLPSDRFSAERTGGSVSTLTIQRTQQEDSAVYLCASSPELGGFYEQYFGPGTRLTVT.

V and J are TRBV6-4 and TRBJ1-2; maybe TRBD1 (6 bases). V lost 5 bases to trimming and J lost 2 bases, with 9 bases between them. Per the germline V gene, CDR1 is MRHNA and CDR2 is SNTAGT. CDR3 length: 13 amino acids. Written as DNA, the CDR3 is TGTGCCAGCAGTCCCGGGACAAACTATGGCTACACCTTC. It codes for CASSPGTNYGYTF.

This clone was picked up one time. The gene calls are TRBV19 and TRBJ2-7, with 12 bases matching TRBD2. The trim removed 2 bases at V and 3 bases at J, leaving 2 bases unmatched. The CDR3 runs 15 residues. Germline assignment: CDR1 LNHDA and CDR2 SQIVND (reference sequence). CDR3 coding DNA: TGTGCCAGTAGTATAAGGACTAGCGGGAACTACGAGCAGTACTTC. Protein: CASSIRTSGNYEQYF.

V usage is TRBV5-1 and J usage is TRBJ2-3, with D maybe TRBD2 (5 bases). This CDR3 is 15 amino acids long. Germline lookup yields CDR1 SGHRS and CDR2 YFSETQ. Trimming pared 0 bases from V and 4 bases from J, leaving 12 bases between. CDR3 bases: TGCGCCAGCAGCTTGGATCCTAGCATCCCAGATACGCAGTATTTT. It encodes CASSLDPSIPDTQYF. Variable domain in full (rest from reference TRBV5-1 and TRBJ2-3): KAGVTQTPRYLIKTRGQQVTLSCSPISGHRSVSWYQQTPGQGLQFLFEYFSETQRNKGNFPGRFSGRQFSNSRSEMNVSTLELGDSALYLCASSLDPSIPDTQYFGPGTRLTVL.

The J gene is TRBJ2-5, the V gene TRBV21-1; the D call of TRBD2 is as the table states it, not checked on the DNA. TRBV21-1 is designated a pseudogene. This CDR3 has 16 residues. As DNA, the CDR3 is TGTGCCAGCAGCAAATGTCTGGGAGTTGAAGGAGAGACCCAGTACTTC. It yields the protein CASSKCLGVEGETQYF.

V gene TRBV5-1 combines with J gene TRBJ1-1; D might be TRBD1 (5 bases). Germline V gene lookup returns CDR1 SGHRS and CDR2 YFSETQ. The V end lost 1 base, the J end lost 0 bases, and 13 bases lay between the germline ends. This CDR3 has 16 residues. CDR3 residues: CASSLSGHWMNTEAFF. For the CDR3, the DNA is TGCGCCAGCAGCTTGTCAGGACATTGGATGAACACTGAAGCTTTCTTT. The full variable domain, in which reference TRBV5-1 and TRBJ1-1 provide the parts outside the CDR3, is KAGVTQTPRYLIKTRGQQVTLSCSPISGHRSVSWYQQTPGQGLQFLFEYFSETQRNKGNFPGRFSGRQFSNSRSEMNVSTLELGDSALYLCASSLSGHWMNTEAFFGQGTRLTVV.

V gene TRBV9 combines with J gene TRBJ1-2; D ambiguous. This CDR3 has 16 residues. With 0 bases removed from V and 5 bases from J, the gap between germline ends came to 17 bases. The germline CDR1 and CDR2 sequences are SGDLS and YYNGEE. The CDR3 protein is CASSVERSLRTYGYTF. In nucleotides, the CDR3 is TGTGCCAGCAGCGTAGAGAGGAGCCTCAGGACTTATGGCTACACCTTC.

This chain links TRBV29-1 with TRBJ1-1; D possibly corresponds to TRBD1 (5 bases). CDR1 and CDR2 from the germline V gene are SQVTM and ANQGSEA. Trimming removed 4 bases from V and 0 bases from J, with 9 bases in between. There are 13 residues in the CDR3. The CDR3 DNA follows: TGCAGCGTTGTACACAGGATGAACACTGAAGCTTTCTTT. It yields the protein CSVVHRMNTEAFF.

The rearrangement links TRBV29-1 to TRBJ1-1; D unclear. CDR3 size: 11 residues. The germline CDR1 and CDR2 sequences are SQVTM and ANQGSEA. Written as DNA, the CDR3 is TGCAGTTCAGGTGGCGGGACTGAAGCTTTCTTT. Its translation is CSSGGGTEAFF.